This T cell receptor beta chain was profiled in a study of blood T cell repertoires in COVID-19 (TCRdb year 2020). Concerning the study at large: Samples covering the acute and convalescent phases of COVID-19 were provided by collaborators in the United States, Italy and Spain. Nearly every sample came with metadata listing a de-identified subject ID, COVID-19 status, age in years and sex. The samples were drawn from two sources: the first 160 participants of the ongoing ImmuneRACE study, and 1,000 to 1,500 subjects contributed by 6 global collaborators. Where available, HLA class I and class II types were obtained from metadata supplied by the sample provider rather than from assay-based typing. The repertoires were released in a freely available public database meant as a resource for research on the immune response to SARS-CoV-2. The prospective study material was composed of cDNA or gDNA derived from T cells, B-cell-depleted T cells, or PBMCs. The dataset comprised deeply sampled blood TCRbeta repertoires from subjects exposed to, actively infected with, or recovered from COVID-19. On the study overall, not on this receptor specifically: The quantity of clinical and demographic metadata differed by source and by participant and was supplied without curation.

Participants in the prospective study were enrolled through a virtual design, were aged roughly 18 to 90 years, and lived in fewer than 30 United States geographic areas. Cohort assignment in the prospective study relied on participant-reported clinical history from a screening survey and a study questionnaire. Exposed participants had been in contact with someone with a PCR-confirmed or clinician-diagnosed COVID-19 case within 2 weeks of study entry. In the prospective study, mobile phlebotomists collected whole blood, serum and a nasopharyngeal or oropharyngeal swab from each participant. Additional blood draws and questionnaires over an approximately two-month period could optionally be provided by prospective study participants. Before DNA extraction, blood samples from the prospective study were shipped at room temperature or frozen. The immunoSEQ Assay, a bias-controlled multiplex PCR, was used to amplify TCRbeta CDR3 regions from genomic DNA. The authors' pipeline ran thus. Nucleated cell counts per sample were estimated from amplification of reference gene primers within the assay. To quantify the absolute abundance of each unique TCRbeta CDR3 rearrangement, sequence reads were collapsed and filtered. For each sample, productive Simpson clonality was calculated as the square root of Simpson's diversity index over productive rearrangements. As stored in TCRdb, this immuneACCESS dataset retains in-frame rearrangements with V and J assigned. A fraction of the clones does not appear; measured against another copy, unresolved V genes explain less than half of the discrepancy, and the remainder lacks a known reason. V and J calls and clone size are those listed in that table; D and trimming were worked out from the DNA. The sample table shows about 280,000 clones, and more than 85% are seen once. Clones ranked in the top ten supply 2.8% of the sample.

About this clone itself: Its target antigen remains unknown. No clone much larger than this one lies a single base away; base qualities are absent.

The CDR3 goes from the cysteine to the phenylalanine over 18 residues. Only the CDR3 part of the read is kept: 54 bases, read in frame from the first base. V loses 6 bases of germline sequence and J loses 0 bases, and the interval between the two ends is 24 bases. Based on the germline V gene, the CDR1 and CDR2 sequences are KGHSH and LQKENI. The rearranged segments are TRBV18 and TRBJ2-7; a tentative D match to TRBD2 spans 6 bases. The sequencing sample was made of PBMCs or T cells enriched from blood (not recorded which). This TCR was sampled from a man in his forties or fifties who had been exposed to COVID-19. The nucleotides read TGTGCCAGCTCCATTGGGGGATCATTTTTGCGGGACTCCTACGAGCAGTACTTC. Translation gives CASSIGGSFLRDSYEQYF.